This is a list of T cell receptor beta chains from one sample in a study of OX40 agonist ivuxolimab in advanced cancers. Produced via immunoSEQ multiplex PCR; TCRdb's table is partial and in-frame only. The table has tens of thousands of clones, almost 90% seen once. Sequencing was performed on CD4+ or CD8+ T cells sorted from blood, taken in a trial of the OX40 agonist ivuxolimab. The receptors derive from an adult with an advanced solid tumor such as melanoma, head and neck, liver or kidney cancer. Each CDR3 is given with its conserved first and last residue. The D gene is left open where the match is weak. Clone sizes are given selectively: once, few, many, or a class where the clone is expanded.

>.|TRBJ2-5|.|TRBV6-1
CASSAGTGEETQYF
TGTGCCAGCAGCGCAGGGACGGGAGAAGAGACCCAGTACTTC
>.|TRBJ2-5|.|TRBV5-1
CASSLSTSSGETQYF
TGCGCCAGCAGCTTGTCTACTAGCTCAGGGGAGACCCAGTACTTC
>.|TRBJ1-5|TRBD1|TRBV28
CASRRTGGESNQPQHF
TGTGCCAGCAGACGGACAGGGGGCGAGAGCAATCAGCCCCAGCATTTT
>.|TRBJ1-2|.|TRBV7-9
CASSPLGAVPNYGYTF
TGTGCCAGCAGCCCACTAGGGGCGGTGCCTAACTATGGCTACACCTTC
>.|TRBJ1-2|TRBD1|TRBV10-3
CAISSYGTGGEGYTF
TGTGCCATCAGTTCTTACGGGACAGGGGGCGAGGGCTACACCTTC
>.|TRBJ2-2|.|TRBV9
CASSVNTGELFF
TGTGCCAGCAGCGTAAATACCGGGGAGCTGTTTTTT
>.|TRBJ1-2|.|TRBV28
CASSLGQNYGYTF
TGTGCCAGCAGTTTGGGGCAGAACTATGGCTACACCTTC
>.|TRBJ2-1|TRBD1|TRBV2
CASARDRGLGDEQFF
TGTGCCAGCGCCCGTGACAGGGGGCTAGGCGATGAGCAGTTCTTC
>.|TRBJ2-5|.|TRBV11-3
CASSSPGHRETQYF
TGTGCCAGCAGCTCGCCGGGACATAGGGAGACCCAGTACTTC
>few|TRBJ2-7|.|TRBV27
CASSFMRGGGEQYF
TGTGCCAGCAGCTTTATGAGGGGGGGCGGGGAGCAGTACTTC
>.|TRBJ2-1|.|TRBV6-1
CASTLMRSYNEQFF
TGTGCCAGCACACTGATGAGATCCTACAATGAGCAGTTCTTC
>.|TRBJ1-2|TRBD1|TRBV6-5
CASSKGQGARLGYTF
TGTGCCAGCAGCAAGGGACAGGGGGCGCGTCTTGGCTACACCTTC
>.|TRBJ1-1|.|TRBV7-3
CASSSGPNTEAFF
TGTGCCAGCAGCAGTGGACCGAACACTGAAGCTTTCTTT
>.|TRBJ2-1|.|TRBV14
CASSRSVAAKGEQFF
TGTGCCAGCAGCCGCAGTGTAGCCGCTAAGGGTGAGCAGTTCTTC
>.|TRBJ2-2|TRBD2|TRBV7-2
CASSRLAENTGELFF
TGTGCCAGCAGCAGACTAGCTGAGAACACCGGGGAGCTGTTTTTT
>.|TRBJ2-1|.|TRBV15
CATSILASYNEQFF
TGTGCCACCAGCATTCTAGCCTCCTACAATGAGCAGTTCTTC
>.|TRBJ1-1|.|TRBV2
CASRYTEAFF
TGTGCCAGCAGATACACTGAAGCTTTCTTT
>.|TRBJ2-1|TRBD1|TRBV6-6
CASSTPGQGSNEQFF
TGTGCCAGCAGTACCCCGGGACAGGGTTCCAATGAGCAGTTCTTC
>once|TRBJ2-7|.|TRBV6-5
CASSRRYYNYEQYF
TGTGCCAGCAGTCGGCGCTATTATAACTACGAGCAGTACTTC
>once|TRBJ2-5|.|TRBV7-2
CASSSRGTQYF
TGTGCCAGCAGCTCCCGAGGGACCCAGTACTTC
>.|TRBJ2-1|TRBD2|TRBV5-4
CASSSSGLAGGNEQFF
TGTGCCAGCAGCTCCTCGGGACTAGCGGGAGGGAATGAGCAGTTCTTC
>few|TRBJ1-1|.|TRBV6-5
CASSYGAGVGTEAFF
TGTGCCAGCAGTTACGGGGCAGGGGTTGGGACTGAAGCTTTCTTT
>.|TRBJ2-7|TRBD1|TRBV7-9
CASSLAVGQGQGSYEQYF
TGTGCCAGCAGCTTAGCGGTCGGGCAGGGACAGGGTTCCTACGAGCAGTACTTC
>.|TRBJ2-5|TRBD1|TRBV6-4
CASSFSGGSGETQYF
TGTGCCAGCAGTTTTTCAGGGGGTTCCGGGGAGACCCAGTACTTC
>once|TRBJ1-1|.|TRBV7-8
CASSLKATAPGDHF
TGTGCCAGCAGCTTAAAGGCTACGGCTCCGGGTGACCACTTT
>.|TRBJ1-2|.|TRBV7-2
CASSDLTYGYTF
TGTGCCAGCAGCGATCTTACTTATGGCTACACCTTC
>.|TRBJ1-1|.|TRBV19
CASSTPLNTEAFF
TGTGCCAGTAGTACGCCATTGAACACTGAAGCTTTCTTT
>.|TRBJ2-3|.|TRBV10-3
CAIRAEGATQYF
TGTGCCATCAGGGCAGAGGGAGCTACGCAGTATTTT
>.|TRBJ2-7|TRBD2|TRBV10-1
CASSVASGAGLNEQYF
TGCGCCAGCAGTGTTGCTAGCGGAGCCGGCTTGAACGAGCAGTACTTC
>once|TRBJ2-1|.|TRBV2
CASSFFRDTLPNEQFF
TGTGCCAGCAGTTTTTTCCGGGACACCCTTCCCAATGAGCAGTTCTTC
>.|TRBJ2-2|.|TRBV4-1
CASSQDARTGELFF
TGCGCCAGCAGCCAAGATGCTAGGACCGGGGAGCTGTTTTTT
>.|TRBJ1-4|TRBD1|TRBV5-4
CASSLDRGFEKLFF
TGTGCCAGCAGCTTGGACAGGGGATTTGAAAAACTGTTTTTT
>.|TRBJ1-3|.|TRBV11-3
CASSRSDHSGNTIYF
TGTGCCAGCAGCCGTAGTGACCACTCTGGAAACACCATATATTTT
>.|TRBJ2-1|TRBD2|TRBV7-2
CASSLGGAGEQFF
TGTGCCAGCAGCTTAGGGGGAGCGGGGGAGCAGTTCTTC
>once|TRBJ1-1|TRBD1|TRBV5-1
CASSWGQTNTEAFF
TGCGCCAGCAGCTGGGGACAGACGAACACTGAAGCTTTCTTT
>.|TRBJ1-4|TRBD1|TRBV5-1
CASSPQGTALNEKLFF
TGCGCCAGCAGCCCCCAAGGGACAGCTCTTAATGAAAAACTGTTTTTT
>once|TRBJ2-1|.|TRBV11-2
CASSLEGPRPGEQFF
TGTGCCAGCAGCTTAGAGGGTCCCAGGCCGGGTGAGCAGTTCTTC
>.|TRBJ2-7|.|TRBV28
CASSLLLTYEQYF
TGTGCCAGCAGTTTATTGTTGACCTACGAGCAGTACTTC
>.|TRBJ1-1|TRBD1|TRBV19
CASSMTGDTEAFF
TGTGCCAGTAGTATGACAGGGGACACTGAAGCTTTCTTT
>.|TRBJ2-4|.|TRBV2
CASRIPRGKNIQYF
TGTGCCAGCAGGATCCCCAGGGGCAAAAACATTCAGTACTTC
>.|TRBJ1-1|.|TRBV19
CASSRQGTTEAFF
TGTGCCAGTAGTCGCCAGGGGACCACTGAAGCTTTCTTT
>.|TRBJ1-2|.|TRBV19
CASSRQEVDGYTF
TGTGCCAGTAGTCGACAGGAGGTCGATGGCTACACCTTC
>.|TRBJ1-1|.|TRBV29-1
CSVADLSSEAFF
TGCAGCGTTGCCGATTTGAGCTCTGAAGCTTTCTTT
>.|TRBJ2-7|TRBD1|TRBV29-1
CSVGTGAPYEQYF
TGCAGCGTTGGGACAGGGGCACCCTACGAGCAGTACTTC
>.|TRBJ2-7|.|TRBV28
CASSLNRVLYEQYF
TGTGCCAGCAGTTTAAACAGGGTACTCTACGAGCAGTACTTC
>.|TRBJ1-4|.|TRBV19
CASSTPRGNYNEKLFF
TGTGCCAGTAGTACCCCGCGCGGAAACTATAATGAAAAACTGTTTTTT
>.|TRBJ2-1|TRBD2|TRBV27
CASSFGEGRNEQFF
TGTGCCAGCAGTTTCGGGGAGGGACGCAATGAGCAGTTCTTC
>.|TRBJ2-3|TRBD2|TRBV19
CASSIRGLAGADTQYF
TGTGCCAGTAGTATTAGGGGACTAGCGGGAGCAGATACGCAGTATTTT